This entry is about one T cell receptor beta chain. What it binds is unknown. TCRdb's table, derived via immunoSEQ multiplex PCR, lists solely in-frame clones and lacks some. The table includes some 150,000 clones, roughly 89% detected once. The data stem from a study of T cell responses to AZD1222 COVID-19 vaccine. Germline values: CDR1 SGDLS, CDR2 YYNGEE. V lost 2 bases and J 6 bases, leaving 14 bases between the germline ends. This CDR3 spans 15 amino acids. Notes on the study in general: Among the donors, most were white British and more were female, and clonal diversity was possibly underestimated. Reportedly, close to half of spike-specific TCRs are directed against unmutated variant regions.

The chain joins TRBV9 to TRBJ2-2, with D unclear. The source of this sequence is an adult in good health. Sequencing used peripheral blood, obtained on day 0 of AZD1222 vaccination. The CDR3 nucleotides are TGTGCCAGCAGCGTGGTGGCGAGAGACCCCGGGGAGCTGTTTTTT. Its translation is CASSVVARDPGELFF.